The 14 T cell receptor beta chains below come from one sample, sequenced in a study of T-cell reconstitution after alpha-beta-depleted transplantation in children. TCRbeta library preparation incorporated unique molecular identifiers. Using its own MiXCR run on the PCR reads, TCRdb lists one record per CDR3 protein. The sample lists 200,000 to 250,000 distinct CDR3 sequences; approximately 12% were seen once. This specimen was PBMCs from the stem cell graft donor, taken from the stem cell graft. These receptors all come from a human donor who donated a stem cell graft to a child with acute lymphoblastic leukemia.

This chain uses TRBV2 with TRBJ2-4; D remains ambiguous. Germline values: CDR1 SNHLY, CDR2 FYNNEI. This CDR3 has 10 amino acids. The V gene lost 8 bases and the J gene lost 12 bases, with 11 bases spanning the gap. In DNA form, the CDR3 reads TGTGCCAGCTCCGGAAGGAGTCAGTACTTC. Its protein is CASSGRSQYF.

Worth noting for this clonotype: Being one base from a much bigger clone, this may be a read error. The chain recombines TRBV4-2 with TRBJ2-5; D possibly corresponds to TRBD1 (6 bases). The germline gives CDR1 LGHNA, CDR2 YNFKEQ. The CDR3 is made up of 14 amino acids. As DNA, the CDR3 is TGTGCCATCAGCCGGCCCCCAGGGGAAGAGACCCAGTACTTC. Its protein is CAISRPPGEETQYF.

In its sample, this clonotype was seen many times. The chain uses TRBV20-1 and TRBJ1-1, with D possibly TRBD1 on 5 matching bases. This CDR3 has 13 amino acids. The germline CDR1 and CDR2 sequences are DFQATT and SNEGSKA (reference sequence). Trimming cost V 0 bases and J 3 bases, with 8 bases left between them. The CDR3 DNA reads TGCAGTGCTAGAGATATGGGGGACACTGAAGCTTTCTTT. It encodes CSARDMGDTEAFF.

Many counts were recorded for this clonotype. The chain employs TRBV7-2 and TRBJ2-1; weak D call: TRBD1 (5 bases). V was pared by 4 bases and J by 6 bases, with 7 bases between. The length of the CDR3 is 12 residues. Germline loops: CDR1 SGHTA, CDR2 FQGNSA. Here the CDR3 reads CASSSQVNEQFF. DNA of the CDR3: TGTGCCAGCAGCTCACAGGTCAATGAGCAGTTCTTC.

The chain combines TRBV20-1 with TRBJ2-1; 9 nucleotides agree with TRBD2. This CDR3 is built from 15 residues. In germline, CDR1 is DFQATT, CDR2 SNEGSKA (reference sequence). Trimming removed 0 bases from V and 7 bases from J; junction bases left unmatched: 7. CDR3 loop: CSARDQGGGANEQFF. The DNA of the CDR3 is TGCAGTGCTAGAGATCAGGGCGGGGGGGCAAATGAGCAGTTCTTC.

The rearrangement uses TRBV7-2 and TRBJ2-2; tentatively, D is TRBD1 or TRBD2 (5 bases each). Trimming took off 5 bases at V and 5 bases at J, with 9 bases between the two ends. CDR3 length: 13 amino acids. Germline CDR1 reads SGHTA; CDR2 reads FQGNSA. The CDR3 bases are TGTGCCAGCAGCCGGGGCCAGACCGGGGAGCTGTTTTTT. Its translation is CASSRGQTGELFF.

At least ten counts were recorded for this clonotype. The V and J genes are TRBV27 and TRBJ2-5; 12 bases fit TRBD1. This CDR3 comprises 15 residues. V shed 4 bases and J 5 bases; nucleotides not matched to a gene: 5. CDR1 is MNHEY and CDR2 is SMNVEV in the germline V gene (reference sequence). CDR3 amino acids: CASSSGTGGTETQYF. The DNA for the CDR3 is TGTGCCAGCAGTTCCGGGACAGGGGGCACCGAGACCCAGTACTTC.

This clonotype showed up many times. V usage is TRBV5-1 and J usage is TRBJ2-3; no firm D call. Germline loops: CDR1 SGHRS, CDR2 YFSETQ. Trimming took off 0 bases at V and 6 bases at J, with 11 bases between the two ends. The CDR3 runs 14 residues. The DNA for the CDR3 is TGCGCCAGCAGCTTGGGATATCTCGGGGATACGCAGTATTTT. Amino acids: CASSLGYLGDTQYF.

This clonotype occurred many times. V usage is TRBV7-9 and J usage is TRBJ2-1, with 8 bases matching TRBD1. This CDR3 is 14 amino acids long. V shed 5 bases and J 7 bases; nucleotides not matched to a gene: 7. Germline-derived CDR1 and CDR2 are SEHNR and FQNEAQ (reference sequence). The CDR3 loop is CASSTGQGLNEQFF. CDR3 DNA: TGTGCCAGCAGCACTGGACAGGGTCTGAATGAGCAGTTCTTC.

This clonotype was counted at least ten times. V usage is TRBV12-3 or TRBV12-4 and J usage is TRBJ2-3; D not certain. V shed 8 bases and J shed 2 bases, with 20 bases lying between them. This CDR3 contains 16 residues. As DNA, the CDR3 is TGTGCCAGCTTCATAGGTCGATGGATTTCCACAGATACGCAGTATTTT. Its protein is CASFIGRWISTDTQYF.

This clonotype was counted between two and nine times. CDR3 DNA: TGTGCCAGCAGCCCCGGGACTAGCGGACGAAGATACAATGAGCAGTTCTTC. This codes for CASSPGTSGRRYNEQFF. This chain joins TRBV4-2 and TRBJ2-1; TRBD2 matches at 11 bases. Germline loops: CDR1 LGHNA, CDR2 YNFKEQ. The CDR3 length is 17 residues. V lost 4 bases to trimming and J lost 4 bases; unmatched junction nucleotides: 9.

On this clonotype itself: A much larger clonotype is one base distant, so this may be a read error. The chain uses TRBV5-1 and TRBJ2-1; 11 nucleotides match TRBD2. With 4 bases clipped from V and 1 base from J, the junction kept 10 bases outside the gene matches. There are 18 residues in the CDR3. Germline V gives CDR1 SGHRS, CDR2 YFSETQ. CDR3 in amino acids: CASSAGVAGGPSYNEQFF. In DNA, the CDR3 is TGCGCCAGCAGCGCGGGAGTAGCGGGGGGGCCTTCCTACAATGAGCAGTTCTTC.

This clonotype was picked up many times. The rearrangement links TRBV5-1 to TRBJ1-3; a possible D gene is TRBD1 (5 bases). Trimming pared 4 bases from V and 0 bases from J, leaving 20 bases between. Germline V gene lookup returns CDR1 SGHRS and CDR2 YFSETQ. The CDR3 loop spans 18 amino acids. The CDR3 loop reads CASSAIGTAHGSGNTIYF. The CDR3 region has the DNA TGCGCCAGCAGCGCGATCGGGACGGCTCATGGCTCTGGAAACACCATATATTTT. Based on the CDR3 plus reference TRBV5-1 and TRBJ1-3, the full variable domain is KAGVTQTPRYLIKTRGQQVTLSCSPISGHRSVSWYQQTPGQGLQFLFEYFSETQRNKGNFPGRFSGRQFSNSRSEMNVSTLELGDSALYLCASSAIGTAHGSGNTIYFGEGSWLTVV.

The chain employs TRBV28 and TRBJ2-7; D might be TRBD2 (7 bases). V was trimmed by 5 bases and J by 3 bases, leaving 14 bases between them. This CDR3 comprises 14 residues. Germline V gene sequence: CDR1 MDHEN, CDR2 SYDVKM. The CDR3 DNA reads TGTGCCAGCAGTGGCGGGGGACATAACTACGAGCAGTACTTC. Translating gives CASSGGGHNYEQYF. Looking up the rest from reference TRBV28 and TRBJ2-7 gives the full variable domain: DVKVTQSSRYLVKRTGEKVFLECVQDMDHENMFWYRQDPGLGLRLIYFSYDVKMKEKGDIPEGYSVSREKKERFSLILESASTNQTSMYLCASSGGGHNYEQYFGPGTRLTVT.